This TCR beta chain was identified during a study of PD-1 and CTLA-4 blockade in melanoma. By frequency in the sample, this clone is medium-sized. Per germline, CDR1 MNHEY and CDR2 SMNVEV (reference sequence). The ends were cut back, 2 bases at V and 0 bases at J, with 11 bases in the middle. The CDR3 is 16 amino acids. Libraries were prepared by immunoSEQ multiplex PCR; TCRdb keeps only in-frame clonotypes and omits some of them. The data contain 15,000 to 20,000 clones, under 85% of them singletons. V usage is TRBV27 and J usage is TRBJ1-3; no reliable D call. The TCR comes from a human donor with melanoma. Material: CD8+ T cells from peripheral blood, obtained before anti-PD-1 treatment. The CDR3 here is CASSLRQADSGNTIYF. The DNA of the CDR3 is TGTGCCAGCAGTTTAAGGCAGGCTGACTCTGGAAACACCATATATTTT.